Shown below are 13 T cell receptor beta chains from a single sample sequenced in a study of shared clonotypes between healthy human individuals. Generated by immunoSEQ multiplex PCR, the TCRdb table keeps only in-frame clones and is missing some. The repertoire holds a few million clones, with 90% to 95% as singletons. The sequencing sample was made of naive CD4+ T cells from PBMCs. Specified subset: CD45RA+ positively selected. All receptors derive from a young man in good health. Some clones in this sample may be carry-over from other donors' samples.

The gene calls are TRBV29-1 and TRBJ2-5, with D tentatively TRBD2 (6 bases). Germline CDR1 and CDR2: SQVTM and ANQGSEA. This CDR3 region has 15 residues. V was pared by 5 bases and J by 3 bases, with 19 bases between. This CDR3 is CSVTPGAGLKETQYF. The CDR3 region has the DNA TGCAGCGTTACCCCGGGTGCGGGATTAAAAGAGACCCAGTACTTC.

For this clone: Additional DNA sequences in this sample encode the identical CDR3. The CDR3 protein is CASSQGTSGRAGETQYF. The CDR3 nucleotides read TGCGCCAGCAGCCAAGGGACTAGCGGGAGGGCTGGAGAGACCCAGTACTTC. The V call is TRBV4-1, the J call TRBJ2-5; 15 bases align to TRBD2. Germline assignment: CDR1 MGHRA and CDR2 YSYEKL. The V and J ends lost 1 base and 4 bases, in that order; junction bases with no gene match: 4. The CDR3 sequence is 17 residues long.

This chain links TRBV6-1 with TRBJ2-7; possibly TRBD2 for D (6 bases). V was pared by 6 bases and J by 1 base, with 16 bases between. CDR3 length equals 15 residues. Per germline, CDR1 MNHNS and CDR2 SASEGT. CDR3 sequence (DNA): TGTGCCAGCAGGCCAAGACTAGGGGTTTCCTACGAGCAGTACTTC. Its protein is CASRPRLGVSYEQYF.

This clone was picked up one time. The chain employs TRBV6-1 and TRBJ2-7; TRBD1 matches at 7 bases. CDR1 is MNHNS, CDR2 SASEGT, per germline. The trim removed 6 bases at V and 2 bases at J, leaving 7 bases unmatched. This CDR3 has 14 residues. CDR3 sequence reads: CASSRQGWAYEQYF. CDR3 nucleotide sequence: TGTGCCAGCAGCAGACAGGGCTGGGCCTACGAGCAGTACTTC.

The rearrangement links TRBV19 to TRBJ2-7; a possible D gene is TRBD2 (6 bases). Trimming pared 6 bases from V and 1 base from J, leaving 10 bases between. Germline CDR1 LNHDA, CDR2 SQIVND (reference sequence). The CDR3 runs to 13 residues. CDR3 in amino acids: CASREGPSYEQYF. CDR3 nucleotide sequence: TGTGCCAGTAGGGAGGGGCCTTCCTACGAGCAGTACTTC.

The chain has TRBV5-4 and TRBJ2-7, with 11 nucleotides matching TRBD2. This CDR3 spans 17 amino acids. Trimming removed 4 bases from V and 0 bases from J; junction bases left unmatched: 9. Germline V gene lookup returns CDR1 SGHNT and CDR2 YYREEE (reference sequence). DNA of the CDR3: TGTGCCAGCAGCAAGGGGGGGACTAGCGGATACTCCTACGAGCAGTACTTC. Residues: CASSKGGTSGYSYEQYF.

This sequence joins TRBV7-8 and TRBJ2-7; 7 bases are a match to TRBD1. This CDR3 spans 14 amino acids. Germline-derived CDR1 and CDR2 are SGHVS and FQNEAQ. The V and J ends lost 5 bases and 2 bases, in that order; junction bases with no gene match: 6. CDR3 bases: TGTGCCAGCAGCGCCGGACAGGTAACCTACGAGCAGTACTTC. Amino acids: CASSAGQVTYEQYF.

V usage is TRBV18 and J usage is TRBJ1-1, with a tentative D call TRBD1 (6 bases). The CDR3 covers 15 residues. Trimming stripped 4 bases from V and 0 bases from J, with 12 bases between. Germline V gene lookup returns CDR1 KGHSH and CDR2 LQKENI. The CDR3 sequence is CASSLSGAVNTEAFF. The CDR3 DNA is TGTGCCAGCTCACTATCGGGGGCGGTGAACACTGAAGCTTTCTTT.

The chain employs TRBV11-3 and TRBJ2-3; D unclear. This CDR3 spans 12 amino acids. Germline assignment: CDR1 SGHNT and CDR2 YENEEA. V dropped 5 bases and J dropped 4 bases, with 7 bases sitting between them. CDR3 in DNA: TGTGCCAGCAGCCAGACTGCAGATACGCAGTATTTT. Translated: CASSQTADTQYF.

The sample holds a few counts of this clone. V is TRBV5-1 and J is TRBJ1-1; D unresolved. Trimming removed 4 bases from V and 6 bases from J, with 19 bases in between. Germline loops: CDR1 SGHRS, CDR2 YFSETQ. CDR3 length equals 15 residues. This CDR3 reads CASSLSPPPSSEAFF. CDR3 nucleotides: TGCGCCAGCAGCCTCAGTCCACCACCCTCCTCTGAAGCTTTCTTT.

This chain joins TRBV5-1 and TRBJ2-5; 7 nucleotides align to TRBD1. Germline-derived CDR1 and CDR2 are SGHRS and YFSETQ. The CDR3 consists of 14 residues. With V trimmed by 6 bases and J by 2 bases, 7 bases remained unmatched. The CDR3, as DNA: TGCGCCAGCACCGAACAGGGACAGCAAGAGACCCAGTACTTC. Protein sequence: CASTEQGQQETQYF.

The chain is built from TRBV7-2 and TRBJ2-7; 14 bases line up with TRBD2. After removal of 5 bases from V and 3 bases from J, the junction contained 6 bases not matched to a gene. Germline lookup yields CDR1 SGHTA and CDR2 FQGNSA. This CDR3 is built from 16 residues. The CDR3 DNA follows: TGTGCCAGCAGCCAGGGACTAGCGGGAGTCGTCTACGAGCAGTACTTC. It translates to CASSQGLAGVVYEQYF.

The chain carries TRBV28 and TRBJ2-1; 9 nucleotides align to TRBD2. The V and J ends lost 6 bases and 3 bases, in that order; junction bases with no gene match: 24. Looked up from germline, CDR1 is MDHEN and CDR2 is SYDVKM. The CDR3 is 21 amino acids. CDR3 bases: TGTGCCAGCAGGTGGACATGGGGTTGGAGCGGGAGGAAAACTAACTACAATGAGCAGTTCTTC. This sequence encodes CASRWTWGWSGRKTNYNEQFF.